These 13 T cell receptor beta chains came from one sample sequenced in a study of T cells after yellow fever vaccination. Using its own MiXCR run on the 5' RACE reads, TCRdb lists one record per CDR3 protein. Among about 550,000 distinct CDR3 sequences listed, approximately 21% were seen once. Source: PBMCs, taken 15 days after the yellow fever booster vaccination. The receptors shown here come from a man aged 30-40 years who received the YFV17D yellow fever vaccine.

This clonotype was recorded at least ten times. The chain combines TRBV24-1 with TRBJ2-5; D is ambiguous. CDR3 length equals 12 residues. Germline loops: CDR1 KGHDR, CDR2 SFDVKD. The V gene lost 1 base and the J gene lost 5 bases, with 4 bases spanning the gap. DNA for the CDR3: TGTGCCACCAGTGATTTCGGTGAGACCCAGTACTTC. Its translation: CATSDFGETQYF.

The chain recombines TRBV7-2 with TRBJ2-2; tentative D call: TRBD2 (5 bases). Per the germline V gene, CDR1 is SGHTA and CDR2 is FQGNSA. The length of the CDR3 is 15 residues. V gave up 2 bases and J gave up 5 bases, with 12 bases separating them. The CDR3 spells CASSLTGRGTGELFF. As DNA, the CDR3 is TGTGCCAGCAGCTTAACGGGCCGCGGGACCGGGGAGCTGTTTTTT. Full variable domain (missing parts from reference TRBV7-2 and TRBJ2-2): GAGVSQSPSNKVTEKGKDVELRCDPISGHTALYWYRQSLGQGLEFLIYFQGNSAPDKSGLPSDRFSAERTGGSVSTLTIQRTQQEDSAVYLCASSLTGRGTGELFFGEGSRLTVL.

This clonotype was detected ten times or more. This rearrangement joins TRBV5-1 to TRBJ2-5; 8 nucleotides line up with TRBD1. The CDR3 totals 14 residues. J gave up 3 bases and V 4 bases, and 5 bases lay outside the gene matches. Germline V CDR1 and CDR2: SGHRS, YFSETQ. CDR3 sequence: CASSPGTGKETQYF. The CDR3 region has the DNA TGCGCCAGCAGCCCCGGGACAGGAAAAGAGACCCAGTACTTC.

A few counts support this clonotype. The chain is built from TRBV18 and TRBJ2-7, with 10 bases matching TRBD1. Looked up from germline, CDR1 is KGHSH and CDR2 is LQKENI. J was trimmed by 6 bases and V by 4 bases; bases with no gene match: 6. The CDR3 is 14 amino acids. The CDR3 spells CASSRLRDRGEQYF. The DNA of the CDR3 is TGTGCCAGCTCACGGTTAAGGGACAGGGGCGAGCAGTACTTC.

This chain links TRBV10-3 with TRBJ2-3; no firm D call. V was trimmed by 7 bases and J by 3 bases, leaving 23 bases between them. Germline V gene sequence: CDR1 ENHRY, CDR2 SYGVKD. The CDR3 is 17 amino acids. The DNA of the CDR3 is TGTGCCATCATGACGACGGCTTCGGCGGAGATAACAGATACGCAGTATTTT. This codes for CAIMTTASAEITDTQYF.

The CDR3, as DNA: TGTGCCAGCTCTTCCCTCCCGGCTGGCGAAGCCCTCCACTTT. It codes for CASSSLPAGEALHF. This chain links TRBV18 with TRBJ1-6; D call uncertain. The CDR3 is 14 residues long. The germline CDR1 and CDR2 sequences are KGHSH and LQKENI. Trimming cost V 6 bases and J 14 bases, with 20 bases left between them.

This clonotype has more than one count but fewer than ten. The chain carries TRBV20-1 and TRBJ2-1; the D is unclear. The CDR3 loop spans 15 amino acids. Germline-derived CDR1 and CDR2 are DFQATT and SNEGSKA (reference sequence). Deletions cut 2 bases from V and 3 bases from J, with 14 bases between. CDR3 DNA sequence: TGCAGTGCTAGAAAGTTGGGCAGAATCTACAATGAGCAGTTCTTC. The encoded protein is CSARKLGRIYNEQFF.

Note on this clonotype: Germline and junction disagree at one end, which may indicate a read error. V gene TRBV5-6 combines with J gene TRBJ1-1, with TRBD1 identical over 7 bases. The CDR3 runs to 12 residues. In germline, CDR1 is SGHDT, CDR2 YYEEEE. Here the CDR3 reads CASSKGATEASF. Written as DNA, the CDR3 is TGTGCCAGCAGCAAGGGGGCCACTGAAGCTTCCTTT.

V gene TRBV10-3 combines with J gene TRBJ2-7, with a weak D call TRBD1 (6 bases). The CDR3 runs to 14 residues. Germline values: CDR1 ENHRY, CDR2 SYGVKD. V was shortened by 9 bases and J by 1 base, with 16 bases between the two germline ends. The CDR3 DNA is TGTGCCATAAAACAGGGCGAACGATCCTACGAGCAGTACTTC. This gives the protein CAIKQGERSYEQYF.

The chain couples TRBV12-3 or TRBV12-4 to TRBJ2-7, with D tentatively TRBD1 (6 bases). Trimming stripped 3 bases from V and 2 bases from J, with 11 bases between. The CDR3 has 14 residues. CDR3 sequence (DNA): TGTGCCAGCAGTTTCGGACAGCCTCCCTACGAGCAGTACTTC. Translation: CASSFGQPPYEQYF.

There are many counts of this clonotype. The rearrangement links TRBV5-6 to TRBJ1-1, with D hard to call. Germline V CDR1 and CDR2: SGHDT, YYEEEE. The ends were cut back, 1 base at V and 7 bases at J, with 8 bases in the middle. The CDR3 loop spans 12 amino acids. The CDR3 sequence is CASSLREGEAFF. DNA for the CDR3: TGTGCCAGCAGCTTGCGGGAGGGTGAAGCTTTCTTT. The full variable domain, its missing parts supplied by reference TRBV5-6 and TRBJ1-1, is DAGVTQSPTHLIKTRGQQVTLRCSPKSGHDTVSWYQQALGQGPQFIFQYYEEEERQRGNFPDRFSGHQFPNYSSELNVNALLLGDSALYLCASSLREGEAFFGQGTRLTVV.

The rearrangement links TRBV29-1 to TRBJ2-5, with TRBD1 identical over 9 bases. Germline loops: CDR1 SQVTM, CDR2 ANQGSEA. This CDR3 has 13 residues. V lost 7 bases and J lost 5; bases outside the gene matches: 8. The CDR3 sequence: CSARTGAGETQYF. CDR3 nucleotides: TGCAGCGCTAGGACAGGGGCGGGGGAGACCCAGTACTTC.

The J gene is TRBJ2-1, the V gene TRBV6-1, with TRBD1 matching 9 bases. The germline V gene encodes CDR1 MNHNS and CDR2 SASEGT. The trim removed 4 bases at V and 9 bases at J, leaving 4 bases unmatched. The CDR3 loop spans 13 amino acids. This CDR3 reads CASSATGGLEQFF. The CDR3 nucleotides read TGTGCCAGCAGTGCGACAGGGGGTCTTGAGCAGTTCTTC.